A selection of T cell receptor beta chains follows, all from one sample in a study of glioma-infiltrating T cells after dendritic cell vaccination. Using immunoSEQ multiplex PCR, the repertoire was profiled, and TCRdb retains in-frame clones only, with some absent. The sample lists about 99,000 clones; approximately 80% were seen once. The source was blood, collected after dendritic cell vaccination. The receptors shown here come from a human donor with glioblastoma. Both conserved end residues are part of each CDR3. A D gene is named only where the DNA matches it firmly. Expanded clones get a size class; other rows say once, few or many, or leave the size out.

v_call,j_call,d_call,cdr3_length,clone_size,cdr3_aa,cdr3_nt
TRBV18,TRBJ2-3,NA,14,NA,CASSLAGSTDTQYF,TGTGCCAGCTCACTAGCTGGAAGCACAGATACGCAGTATTTT
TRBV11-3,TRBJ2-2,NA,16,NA,CASSLAGLAGTGELFF,TGTGCCAGCAGCTTAGCGGGTCTAGCTGGCACCGGGGAGCTGTTTTTT
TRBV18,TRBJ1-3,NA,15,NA,CASSPNTGSGNTIYF,TGTGCCAGCTCACCCAATACAGGGTCTGGAAACACCATATATTTT
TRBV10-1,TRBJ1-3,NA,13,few,CASSAAGIDTIYF,TGCGCCAGCAGTGCGGCGGGGATTGACACCATATATTTT
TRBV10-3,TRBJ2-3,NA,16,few,CAISVGGAGGTDTQYF,TGTGCCATCAGTGTGGGGGGCGCGGGGGGCACAGATACGCAGTATTTT
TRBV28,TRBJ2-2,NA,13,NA,CASRYTTFGELFF,TGTGCCAGCAGGTATACTACTTTCGGGGAGCTGTTTTTT
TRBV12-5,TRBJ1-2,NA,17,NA,CASGLDSPGGGAYGYTF,TGTGCTAGTGGTTTGGACTCTCCTGGGGGGGGCGCCTATGGCTACACCTTC
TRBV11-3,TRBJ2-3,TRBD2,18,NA,CASSPSGRVAEGTDTQYF,TGTGCCAGCAGCCCTAGCGGGAGGGTTGCCGAAGGCACAGATACGCAGTATTTT
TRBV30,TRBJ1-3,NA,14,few,CAGSGSFSGNTIYF,TGTGCCGGTTCCGGGTCCTTCTCTGGAAACACCATATATTTT
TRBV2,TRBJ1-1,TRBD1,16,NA,CASSPDRGAGGTEAFF,TGTGCCAGCAGCCCGGACAGGGGAGCGGGGGGGACTGAAGCTTTCTTT
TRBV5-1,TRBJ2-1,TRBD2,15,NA,CASREKSGSWYEQFF,TGCGCCAGCAGGGAGAAGAGCGGGAGTTGGTATGAGCAGTTCTTC
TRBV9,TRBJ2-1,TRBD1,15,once,CASSAQGAKFKEQFF,TGTGCCAGCAGCGCACAGGGGGCGAAATTCAAAGAGCAGTTCTTC
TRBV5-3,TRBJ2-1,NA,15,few,CARSPSLSGYNEQFF,TGTGCCAGAAGCCCCTCCCTCAGCGGGTACAATGAGCAGTTCTTC
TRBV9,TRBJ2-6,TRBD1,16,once,CASSDRGYSGANVLTF,TGTGCCAGCAGTGACAGGGGATACTCTGGGGCCAACGTCCTGACTTTC
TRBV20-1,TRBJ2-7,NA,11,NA,CSARDPRMQYF,TGCAGTGCTAGAGATCCGAGGATGCAGTACTTC
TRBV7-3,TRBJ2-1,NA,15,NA,CASSLMGGDRGEQFF,TGTGCCAGCAGCTTAATGGGAGGCGATAGGGGTGAGCAGTTCTTC
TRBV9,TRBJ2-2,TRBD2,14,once,CASSGAGVTGELFF,TGTGCCAGCAGCGGGGCGGGAGTCACCGGGGAGCTGTTTTTT
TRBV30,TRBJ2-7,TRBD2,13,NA,CAWRLAGVYEQYF,TGTGCCTGGAGACTAGCGGGAGTCTACGAGCAGTACTTC
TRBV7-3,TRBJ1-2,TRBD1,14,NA,CASSLSQGTGGYTF,TGTGCCAGCAGCTTGAGTCAGGGGACAGGGGGCTACACCTTC
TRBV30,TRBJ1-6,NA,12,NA,CAWGKRESPLHF,TGTGCCTGGGGGAAGCGGGAATCACCCCTCCACTTT
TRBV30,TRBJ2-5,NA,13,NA,CACARGFQETQYF,TGTGCCTGTGCGCGGGGTTTCCAAGAGACCCAGTACTTC
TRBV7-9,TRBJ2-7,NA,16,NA,CASSLDEAAPSGEQYF,TGTGCCAGCAGCTTAGACGAGGCCGCACCCTCGGGCGAGCAGTACTTC
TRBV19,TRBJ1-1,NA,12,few,CASSTYSTEAFF,TGTGCCAGTAGTACCTACAGTACTGAAGCTTTCTTT
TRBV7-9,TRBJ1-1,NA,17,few,CASNYQGQLGLGTEAFF,TGTGCCAGCAACTATCAGGGACAATTGGGGTTGGGTACTGAAGCTTTCTTT
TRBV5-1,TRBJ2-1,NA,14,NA,CASSLRQNYNEQFF,TGCGCCAGCAGCCTCCGACAGAATTACAATGAGCAGTTCTTC
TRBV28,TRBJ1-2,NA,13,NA,CASNAGQNYGYTF,TGTGCCAGCAACGCCGGACAAAACTATGGCTACACCTTC
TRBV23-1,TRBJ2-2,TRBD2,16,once,CASSQSSGRRTGELFF,TGCGCCAGCAGTCAATCTAGCGGGAGACGTACCGGGGAGCTGTTTTTT
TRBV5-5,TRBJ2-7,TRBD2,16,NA,CASSLMLAGYSYEQYF,TGTGCCAGCAGCTTGATGTTAGCGGGCTACTCCTACGAGCAGTACTTC
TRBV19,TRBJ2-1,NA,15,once,CASTPRVSSYNEQFF,TGTGCCAGTACCCCCCGGGTTAGCTCCTACAATGAGCAGTTCTTC
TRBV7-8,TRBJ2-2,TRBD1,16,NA,CASRRGQLAGTGELFF,TGTGCCAGCAGAAGGGGGCAGCTAGCAGGCACCGGGGAGCTGTTTTTT
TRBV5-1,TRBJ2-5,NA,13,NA,CASSVAAQETQYF,TGCGCCAGCAGCGTAGCGGCCCAAGAGACCCAGTACTTC
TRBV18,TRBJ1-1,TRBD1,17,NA,CASSPQGQGAMNTEAFF,TGTGCCAGCTCACCACAGGGACAGGGGGCCATGAACACTGAAGCTTTCTTT
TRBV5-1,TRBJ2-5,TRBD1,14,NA,CASSEGRGQETQYF,TGCGCCAGCAGCGAGGGCAGGGGGCAAGAGACCCAGTACTTC
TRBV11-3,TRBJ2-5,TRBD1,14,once,CASSPPDREETQYF,TGTGCCAGCAGCCCCCCGGACAGGGAGGAGACCCAGTACTTC
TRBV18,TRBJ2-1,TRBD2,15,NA,CASSPTSGGYNEQFF,TGTGCCAGCTCACCAACTAGCGGGGGGTACAATGAGCAGTTCTTC
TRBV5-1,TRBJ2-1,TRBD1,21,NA,CASSPWSRDREKNPYNIEQFF,TGCGCCAGCAGCCCCTGGTCCCGGGACAGGGAGAAAAACCCCTACAATATTGAGCAGTTCTTC
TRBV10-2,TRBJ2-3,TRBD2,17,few,CASSEVQREGRSDTQYF,TGCGCCAGCAGTGAGGTTCAGCGGGAGGGCCGATCAGATACGCAGTATTTT
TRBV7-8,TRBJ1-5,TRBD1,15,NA,CASSLWGTGNQPQHF,TGTGCCAGCAGCTTATGGGGGACAGGCAATCAGCCCCAGCATTTT
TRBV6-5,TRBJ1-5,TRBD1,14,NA,CASSPGGDNQPQHF,TGTGCCAGCAGTCCAGGGGGAGACAATCAGCCCCAGCATTTT
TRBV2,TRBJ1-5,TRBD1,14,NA,CASSARQGGQPQHF,TGTGCCAGCAGCGCGAGACAGGGTGGGCAGCCCCAGCATTTT
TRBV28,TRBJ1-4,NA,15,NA,CASSSPARVSEKLFF,TGTGCCAGCAGTTCCCCGGCGAGGGTTAGTGAAAAACTGTTTTTT
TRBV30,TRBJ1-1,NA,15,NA,CAWSVQGVQNTEAFF,TGTGCCTGGAGTGTACAAGGGGTCCAGAACACTGAAGCTTTCTTT
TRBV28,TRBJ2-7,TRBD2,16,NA,CASSFPSGSLSYEQYF,TGTGCCAGCAGTTTTCCCAGCGGGAGTCTATCCTACGAGCAGTACTTC